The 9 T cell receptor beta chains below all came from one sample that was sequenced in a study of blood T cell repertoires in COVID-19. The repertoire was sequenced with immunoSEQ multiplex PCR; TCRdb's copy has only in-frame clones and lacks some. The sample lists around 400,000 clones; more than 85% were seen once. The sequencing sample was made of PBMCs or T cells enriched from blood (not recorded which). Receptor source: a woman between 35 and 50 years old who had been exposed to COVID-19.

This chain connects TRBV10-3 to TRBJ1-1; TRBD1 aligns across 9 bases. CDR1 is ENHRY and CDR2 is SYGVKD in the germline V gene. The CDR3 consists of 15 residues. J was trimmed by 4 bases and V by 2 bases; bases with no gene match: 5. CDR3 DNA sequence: TGTGCCATCAGTGAGGTGGGACAGGGCATCACTGAAGCTTTCTTT. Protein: CAISEVGQGITEAFF.

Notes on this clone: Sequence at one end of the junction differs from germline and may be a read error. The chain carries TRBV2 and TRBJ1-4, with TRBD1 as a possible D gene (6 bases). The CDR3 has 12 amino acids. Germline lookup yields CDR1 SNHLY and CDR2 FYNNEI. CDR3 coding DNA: TGTGCCAGCAGGGACAGTTCCAACTCGAACTCTTTT. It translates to CASRDSSNSNSF.

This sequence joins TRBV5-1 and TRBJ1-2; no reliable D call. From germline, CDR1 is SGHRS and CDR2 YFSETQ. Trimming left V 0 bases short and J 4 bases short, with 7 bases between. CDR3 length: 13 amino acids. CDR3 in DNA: TGCGCCAGCAGCTTGGAACCCAGCTATGGCTACACCTTC. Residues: CASSLEPSYGYTF.

The CDR3 bases are TGTGCCAGCAGCTTAGGGGGGGCAGACTATGGCTACACCTTC. Residues: CASSLGGADYGYTF. The J gene is TRBJ1-2, the V gene TRBV5-5, with D perhaps matching TRBD1 (6 bases). The germline V gene encodes CDR1 SGHKS and CDR2 YYEKEE (reference sequence). The CDR3 is 14 residues long. The germline V and J ends were trimmed by 2 bases and 3 bases, with 11 bases remaining between them.

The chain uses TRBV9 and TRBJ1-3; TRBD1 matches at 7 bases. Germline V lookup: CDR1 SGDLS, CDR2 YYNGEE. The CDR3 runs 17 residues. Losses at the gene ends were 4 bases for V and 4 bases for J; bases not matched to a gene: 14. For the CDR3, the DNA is TGTGCCAGCAGCACCGACAGGGCGAAGTTACCCGGAAACACCATATATTTT. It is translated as CASSTDRAKLPGNTIYF. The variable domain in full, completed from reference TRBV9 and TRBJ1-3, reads DSGVTQTPKHLITATGQRVTLRCSPRSGDLSVYWYQQSLDQGLQFLIQYYNGEERAKGNILERFSAQQFPDLHSELNLSSLELGDSALYFCASSTDRAKLPGNTIYFGEGSWLTVV.

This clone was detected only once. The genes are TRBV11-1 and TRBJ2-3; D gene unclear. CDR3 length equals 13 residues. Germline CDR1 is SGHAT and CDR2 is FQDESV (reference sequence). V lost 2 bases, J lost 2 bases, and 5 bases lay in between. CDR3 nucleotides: TGTGCCAGCAGCTTACGGGTCACAGATACGCAGTATTTT. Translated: CASSLRVTDTQYF.

CDR3 loop: CASSVARSNRSGNTIYF. The CDR3 DNA is TGTGCCAGCAGCGTAGCTCGCTCTAACAGATCTGGAAACACCATATATTTT. The chain combines TRBV9 with TRBJ1-3, with unresolved D. This CDR3 has 17 amino acids. Germline V gives CDR1 SGDLS, CDR2 YYNGEE. The germline V and J ends were trimmed by 0 bases and 1 base, with 14 bases remaining between them.

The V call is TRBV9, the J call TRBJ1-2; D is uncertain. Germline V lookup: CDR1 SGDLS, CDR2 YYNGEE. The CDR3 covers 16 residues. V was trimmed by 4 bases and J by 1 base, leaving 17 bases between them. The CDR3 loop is CASSLGLGQSNYGYTF. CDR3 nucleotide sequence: TGTGCCAGCAGCCTAGGCCTTGGGCAGAGTAACTATGGCTACACCTTC.

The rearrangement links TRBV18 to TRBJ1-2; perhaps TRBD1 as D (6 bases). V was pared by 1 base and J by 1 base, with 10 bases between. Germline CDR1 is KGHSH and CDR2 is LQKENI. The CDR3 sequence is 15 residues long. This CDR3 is CASSPLPGDNYGYTF. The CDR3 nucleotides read TGTGCCAGCTCACCACTCCCAGGGGATAACTATGGCTACACCTTC.